The following is a T cell receptor beta chain sequence with its context. Its antigen has not been determined. The sample holds no much larger clone one base away, and base qualities are not on file. This specimen comes from a study of T cells after somatic rescue of genetic block (dated by TCRdb to 2020 to 2021). For the study in its entirety: What the study looked at was long-term robustness, specifically in a T-cell system that came about through somatic rescue of a genetic block in T-cell development.

The library relied on the immunoSEQ multiplex PCR assay. This is the immuneACCESS table as TCRdb keeps it, with only in-frame sequences that have V and J called. A part of the clones is gone; compared with another copy, unresolved V genes explain less than half, and the rest is unexplained. This sample is represented by more than 9,500 clones; roughly two thirds of them were singletons. The ten largest clones capture 15% to 20% of the sample. V gives up 3 bases and J gives up 0 bases, and the segment between their germline ends measures 15 bases. The germline V gene encodes CDR1 LGHNA and CDR2 YNFKEQ. Its CDR3 holds 16 amino acids, cysteine through phenylalanine. Only the CDR3 DNA stays, 48 bases, in frame from base 1.

This receptor was identified in a boy between 5 and 17 years old. The V and J genes are TRBV4-2 and TRBJ2-7; the D gene cannot be resolved reliably. The sample was peripheral blood mononuclear cells (PBMCs). CDR3 reads: CASSQLYGTGSYEQYF. The DNA reads TGTGCCAGCAGCCAGCTATATGGAACGGGCTCCTACGAGCAGTACTTC.